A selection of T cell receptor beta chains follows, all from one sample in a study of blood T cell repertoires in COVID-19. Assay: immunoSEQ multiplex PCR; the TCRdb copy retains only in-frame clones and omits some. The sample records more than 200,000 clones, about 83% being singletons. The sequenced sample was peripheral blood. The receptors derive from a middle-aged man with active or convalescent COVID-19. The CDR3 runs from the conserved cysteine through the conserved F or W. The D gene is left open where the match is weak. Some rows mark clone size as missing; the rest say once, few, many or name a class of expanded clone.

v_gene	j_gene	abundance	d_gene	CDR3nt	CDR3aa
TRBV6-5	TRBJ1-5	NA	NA	TGTGCCAGCAGCCCCGACAGCGACCGCCAGCCCCAGCATTTT	CASSPDSDRQPQHF
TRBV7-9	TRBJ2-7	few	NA	TGTGCCAGCAGCCGCAGCTCCTACGAGCAGTACTTC	CASSRSSYEQYF
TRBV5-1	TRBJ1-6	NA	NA	TGCGCCAGCAGCTTGGCCCCGGGAGCCGCCTCACCCCTCCACTTT	CASSLAPGAASPLHF
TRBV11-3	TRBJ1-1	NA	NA	TGTGCCAGCAGCTTAGTCCCGGGGGTGGGCTCTGAAGCTTTCTTT	CASSLVPGVGSEAFF
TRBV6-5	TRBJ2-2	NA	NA	TGTGCCAGCGGGGGGATGGGACTTACCACCGGGGAGCTGTTTTTT	CASGGMGLTTGELFF
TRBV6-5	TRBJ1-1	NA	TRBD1	TGTGCCAGCAGGACAGGGGTAGACACTGAAGCTTTCTTT	CASRTGVDTEAFF
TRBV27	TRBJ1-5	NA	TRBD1	TGTGCCAGCAGTTCGCGGACAGGGGGCGGAGGCAATCAGCCCCAGCATTTT	CASSSRTGGGGNQPQHF
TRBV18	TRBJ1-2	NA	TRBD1	TGTGCCAGCTCACCACAGGGGGCCTCGGGTGGCTACACCTTC	CASSPQGASGGYTF
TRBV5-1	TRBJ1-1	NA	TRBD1	TGCGCCAGCAGCTTGACAGGGGGCGCGGGGAACACTGAAGCTTTCTTT	CASSLTGGAGNTEAFF
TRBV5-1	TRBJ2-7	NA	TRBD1	TGCGCCAGCAGACCCGACAGGGGAGAAGGCTACGAGCAGTACTTC	CASRPDRGEGYEQYF
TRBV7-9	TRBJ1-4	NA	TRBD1	TGTGCCAGCAGCTCCCTACCCGGGACAGGGAAGGAAAAACTGTTTTTT	CASSSLPGTGKEKLFF